What follows are 16 T cell receptor beta chains derived from one specimen sequenced in a study of early T cells in non-severe SARS-CoV-2 infection. TCRdb redid the calling of the 5' RACE reads with MiXCR, one entry per CDR3 protein. The sample holds approximately 40,000 distinct CDR3 sequences; approximately 10% are singletons and the top ten take about 9.6%. Sample: whole blood. The receptors come from an adult who was a healthcare worker with PCR-confirmed SARS-CoV-2 infection or an uninfected control (not recorded which).

This clonotype was detected many times. CDR3 protein: CASSPGTYFEQYF. The CDR3 DNA reads as TGTGCCAGCAGTCCCGGGACATACTTTGAGCAGTACTTC. The chain employs TRBV12-3 or TRBV12-4 and TRBJ2-7; possibly TRBD1 for D (6 bases). With 5 bases removed from V and 7 bases from J, the gap between germline ends came to 15 bases. The length of the CDR3 is 13 residues.

The J gene is TRBJ2-1, the V gene TRBV20-1, with 11 bases that match TRBD2. The CDR3 is 16 amino acids. Germline V lookup: CDR1 DFQATT, CDR2 SNEGSKA (reference sequence). Germline trimming cut 6 bases from V and 6 bases from J; bases unmatched to any gene: 13. The CDR3 protein is CSASYPVTSGGNEQFF. The CDR3 DNA follows: TGCAGTGCCAGCTATCCCGTAACTAGCGGGGGCAATGAGCAGTTCTTC.

This clonotype showed up many times. This chain connects TRBV7-8 to TRBJ2-1; D possibly corresponds to TRBD2 (5 bases). In germline, CDR1 is SGHVS, CDR2 FQNEAQ. This CDR3 comprises 17 residues. Trimming took 4 bases from V and 8 from J, leaving 24 bases between them. The CDR3 nucleotides read TGTGCCAGCAGCTCACTAGACAAAAACCTCAACCCCCATGAGCAGTTCTTC. The encoded protein is CASSSLDKNLNPHEQFF.

This chain joins TRBV7-8 and TRBJ2-2; 9 nucleotides agree with TRBD2. Trimming cost V 1 base and J 3 bases; bases outside gene matches: 6. From germline, CDR1 is SGHVS and CDR2 FQNEAQ. The CDR3 covers 17 residues. CDR3 protein: CASSLVGSGGDTGELFF. The CDR3 DNA reads TGTGCCAGCAGCTTAGTGGGTAGCGGGGGTGACACCGGGGAGCTGTTTTTT.

The chain joins TRBV27 to TRBJ2-2, with 7 bases lining up with TRBD1. With V trimmed by 5 bases and J by 6 bases, 9 bases remained unmatched. The CDR3 contains 15 residues. CDR1 and CDR2 from the germline V gene are MNHEY and SMNVEV (reference sequence). CDR3 in DNA: TGTGCCAGCAGTCATCCGGGACAGAGGTCCGGGGAGCTGTTTTTT. Translation gives CASSHPGQRSGELFF.

This clonotype ranks as large. This chain connects TRBV20-1 to TRBJ2-7; D is perhaps TRBD2 (5 bases). This CDR3 spans 11 amino acids. Germline V gives CDR1 DFQATT, CDR2 SNEGSKA (reference sequence). V lost 5 bases to trimming and J lost 3 bases, with 8 bases between them. CDR3 in amino acids: CSAPAGYEQYF. In nucleotides, the CDR3 is TGCAGTGCTCCTGCGGGCTACGAGCAGTACTTC.

This clonotype was counted ten times or more. The genes are TRBV9 and TRBJ2-5; D unresolved. CDR1 is SGDLS and CDR2 is YYNGEE in the germline V gene. This CDR3 has 14 residues. The V end lost 0 bases, the J end lost 1 base, and 7 bases lay between the germline ends. CDR3 sequence reads: CASSVEDGQETQYF. The CDR3 nucleotides read TGTGCCAGCAGCGTAGAGGACGGCCAAGAGACCCAGTACTTC. Full variable domain (outside the CDR3, taken from reference TRBV9 and TRBJ2-5): DSGVTQTPKHLITATGQRVTLRCSPRSGDLSVYWYQQSLDQGLQFLIQYYNGEERAKGNILERFSAQQFPDLHSELNLSSLELGDSALYFCASSVEDGQETQYFGPGTRLLVL.

This clonotype appeared once. This chain links TRBV6-2 or TRBV6-3 with TRBJ1-1; D unclear. V was clipped by 5 bases and J by 4 bases, with 8 bases between them. CDR1 and CDR2 from the germline V gene are MNHEY and SVGEGT. The CDR3 length is 12 residues. CDR3 coding DNA: TGTGCCAGCAGTCGAGTCGGCACTGAAGCTTTCTTT. Protein sequence: CASSRVGTEAFF.

This clonotype was recorded a few times. The chain employs TRBV9 and TRBJ1-4; possibly TRBD1 for D (5 bases). The germline gives CDR1 SGDLS, CDR2 YYNGEE. V was clipped by 2 bases and J by 7 bases, with 12 bases between them. The CDR3 runs to 14 residues. CDR3 nucleotides: TGTGCCAGCAGCGTCCAACAGGAGGGTGAAAAACTGTTTTTT. Encoded protein: CASSVQQEGEKLFF.

This clonotype was observed at least ten times. The chain couples TRBV7-3 to TRBJ2-7, with a possible D match to TRBD2 (6 bases). V lost 3 bases and J 0 bases, leaving 15 bases between the germline ends. CDR3 length: 16 amino acids. Per the germline V gene, CDR1 is SGHTA and CDR2 is FQGTGA. CDR3: CASSLSGGESSYEQYF. The CDR3 DNA reads TGTGCCAGCAGCTTGTCTGGCGGGGAGAGCTCCTACGAGCAGTACTTC. The full variable domain, its missing parts supplied by reference TRBV7-3 and TRBJ2-7, is GAGVSQTPSNKVTEKGKYVELRCDPISGHTALYWYRQSLGQGPEFLIYFQGTGAADDSGLPNDRFFAVRPEGSVSTLKIQRTERGDSAVYLCASSLSGGESSYEQYFGPGTRLTVT.

This clonotype was observed many times. The rearrangement links TRBV12-3 or TRBV12-4 to TRBJ2-7; weak D call: TRBD2 (5 bases). V was shortened by 6 bases and J by 1 base, with 7 bases between the two germline ends. The CDR3 length is 12 residues. DNA for the CDR3: TGTGCCAGCAGCCGAGGGTCCTACGAGCAGTACTTC. Its translation is CASSRGSYEQYF.

This clonotype was recorded at least ten times. This chain joins TRBV7-9 and TRBJ2-1; 8 bases agree with TRBD1. The CDR3 consists of 15 residues. CDR1 is SEHNR, CDR2 FQNEAQ, per germline (reference sequence). J was trimmed by 10 bases and V by 1 base; bases with no gene match: 9. The CDR3 bases are TGTGCCAGCAGCTTAGGTACTCTTCCAGGGGGCGAGCAGTTCTTC. This sequence encodes CASSLGTLPGGEQFF.

This clonotype has a count of ten or more. This chain connects TRBV20-1 to TRBJ1-5; 8 positions match TRBD1. V shed 8 bases, J shed 3 bases, and the junction held 12 bases outside the gene matches. The CDR3 sequence is 15 residues long. The germline V gene has CDR1 DFQATT and CDR2 SNEGSKA (reference sequence). The CDR3, as DNA: TGCAGTACCATCCGCAGGGGGCTAAACAATCAGCCCCAGCATTTT. Its translation: CSTIRRGLNNQPQHF.

A few counts support this clonotype. The chain combines TRBV6-6 with TRBJ2-2; 8 bases are shared with TRBD1. CDR1 and CDR2 (germline): MNHNY, SVGAGI (reference sequence). The CDR3 sequence is 17 residues long. Trimming at V came to 2 bases and at J to 7 bases, leaving 12 bases not matched to a gene. CDR3 nucleotide sequence: TGTGCCAGCAGTTACGGGTCGGGACAGGTTTCCGTCGGGGAGCTGTTTTTT. Residues: CASSYGSGQVSVGELFF.

This clonotype was counted many times. The chain couples TRBV4-3 to TRBJ1-4; TRBD1 agrees at 10 bases. CDR1 and CDR2 (germline): LGHNA, YSLEER. CDR3 size: 17 residues. With V trimmed by 1 base and J by 5 bases, 7 bases remained unmatched. In DNA form, the CDR3 reads TGCGCCAGCAGCCAAGCAGCCCCGGGACAGGGGAATGAAAAACTGTTTTTT. This gives the protein CASSQAAPGQGNEKLFF.

This clonotype was observed at least ten times. The genes are TRBV7-2 and TRBJ2-4, with D uncertain. V lost 5 bases and J lost 1, with 18 bases in between. There are 17 residues in the CDR3. The germline CDR1 and CDR2 sequences are SGHTA and FQGNSA. The CDR3 DNA is TGTGCCAGCAGCCGGCTCCCAGCCTATGGGGCCAAAAACATTCAGTACTTC. Amino acids: CASSRLPAYGAKNIQYF. Variable domain in full (rest from reference TRBV7-2 and TRBJ2-4): GAGVSQSPSNKVTEKGKDVELRCDPISGHTALYWYRQSLGQGLEFLIYFQGNSAPDKSGLPSDRFSAERTGGSVSTLTIQRTQQEDSAVYLCASSRLPAYGAKNIQYFGAGTRLSVL.